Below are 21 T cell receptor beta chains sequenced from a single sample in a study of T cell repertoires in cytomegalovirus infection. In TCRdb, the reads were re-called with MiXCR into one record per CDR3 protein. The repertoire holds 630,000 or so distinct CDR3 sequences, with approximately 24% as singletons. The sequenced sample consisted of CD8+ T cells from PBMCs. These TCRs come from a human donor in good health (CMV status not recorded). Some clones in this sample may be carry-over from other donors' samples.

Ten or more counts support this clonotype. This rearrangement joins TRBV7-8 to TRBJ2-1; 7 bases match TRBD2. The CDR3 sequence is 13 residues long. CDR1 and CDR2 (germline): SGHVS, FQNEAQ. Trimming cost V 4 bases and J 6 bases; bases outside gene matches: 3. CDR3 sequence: CASSWGGVNEQFF. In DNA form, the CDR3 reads TGTGCCAGCAGCTGGGGGGGGGTCAATGAGCAGTTCTTC.

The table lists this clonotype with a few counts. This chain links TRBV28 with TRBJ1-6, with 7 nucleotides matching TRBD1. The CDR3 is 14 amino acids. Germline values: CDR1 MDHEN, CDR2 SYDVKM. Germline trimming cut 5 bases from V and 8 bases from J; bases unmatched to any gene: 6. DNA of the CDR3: TGTGCCAGCAGTCTCACCGGGACAGATTCACCCCTCCACTTT. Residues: CASSLTGTDSPLHF.

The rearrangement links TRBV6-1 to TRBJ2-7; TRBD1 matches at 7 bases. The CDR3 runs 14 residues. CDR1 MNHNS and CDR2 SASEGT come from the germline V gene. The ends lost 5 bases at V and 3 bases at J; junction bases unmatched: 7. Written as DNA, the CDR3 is TGTGCCAGCAGTTACCGGGACAGCTACTACGAGCAGTACTTC. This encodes CASSYRDSYYEQYF.

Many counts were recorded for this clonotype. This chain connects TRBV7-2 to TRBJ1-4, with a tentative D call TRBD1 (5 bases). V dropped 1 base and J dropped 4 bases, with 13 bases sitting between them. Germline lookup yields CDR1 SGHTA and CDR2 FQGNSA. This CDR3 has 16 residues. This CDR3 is CASSLGLRQINEKLFF. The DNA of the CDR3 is TGTGCCAGCAGCTTAGGTCTACGACAGATTAATGAAAAACTGTTTTTT.

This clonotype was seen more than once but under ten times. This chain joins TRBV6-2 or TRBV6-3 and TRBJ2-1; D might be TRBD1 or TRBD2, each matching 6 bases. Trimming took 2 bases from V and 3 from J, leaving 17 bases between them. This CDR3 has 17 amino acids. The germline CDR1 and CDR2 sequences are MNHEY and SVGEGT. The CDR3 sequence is CASSYRETGNIYNEQFF. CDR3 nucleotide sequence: TGTGCCAGCAGTTACCGGGAGACAGGTAACATCTACAATGAGCAGTTCTTC.

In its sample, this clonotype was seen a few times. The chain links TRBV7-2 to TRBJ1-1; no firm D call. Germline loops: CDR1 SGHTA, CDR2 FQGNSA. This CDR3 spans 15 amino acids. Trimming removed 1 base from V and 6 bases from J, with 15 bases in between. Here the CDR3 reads CASSLVWGGGAEAFF. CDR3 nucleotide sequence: TGTGCCAGCAGCTTAGTTTGGGGTGGTGGGGCTGAAGCTTTCTTT.

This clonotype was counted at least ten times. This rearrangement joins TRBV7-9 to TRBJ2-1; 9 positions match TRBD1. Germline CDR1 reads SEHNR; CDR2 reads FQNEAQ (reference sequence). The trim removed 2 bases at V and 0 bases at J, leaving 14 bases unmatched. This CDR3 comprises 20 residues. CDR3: CASSLLLMGQGLISYNEQFF. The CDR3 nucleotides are TGTGCCAGCAGCTTATTATTAATGGGACAGGGATTGATCTCCTACAATGAGCAGTTCTTC.

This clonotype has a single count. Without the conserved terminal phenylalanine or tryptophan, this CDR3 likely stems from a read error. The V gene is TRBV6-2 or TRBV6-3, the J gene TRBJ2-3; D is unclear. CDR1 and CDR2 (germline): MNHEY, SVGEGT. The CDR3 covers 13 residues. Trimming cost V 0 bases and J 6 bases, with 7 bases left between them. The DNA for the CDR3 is TGTGCCAGCAGTTACTCGAAGTCGGATACGCAGTATTAT. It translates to CASSYSKSDTQYY.

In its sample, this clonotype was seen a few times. The CDR3 loop reads CASSPTGGQRGASNTGELFF. The CDR3 DNA follows: TGTGCCAGCAGCCCCACCGGGGGCCAGCGGGGGGCCTCGAACACCGGGGAGCTGTTTTTT. The chain uses TRBV6-2 or TRBV6-3 and TRBJ2-2; 9 bases map to TRBD2. The CDR3 has 20 amino acids. The V gene end was trimmed by 6 bases and the J gene end by 0 bases; junction bases not matched to a gene: 17. Germline V gene sequence: CDR1 MNHEY, CDR2 SVGEGT.

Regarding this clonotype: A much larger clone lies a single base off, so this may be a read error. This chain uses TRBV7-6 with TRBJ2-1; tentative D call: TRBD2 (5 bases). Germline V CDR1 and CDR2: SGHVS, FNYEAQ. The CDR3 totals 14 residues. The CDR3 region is CASSPASGDNEQCF. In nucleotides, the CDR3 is TGTGCCAGCAGCCCGGCAAGCGGAGACAATGAGCAGTGCTTC.

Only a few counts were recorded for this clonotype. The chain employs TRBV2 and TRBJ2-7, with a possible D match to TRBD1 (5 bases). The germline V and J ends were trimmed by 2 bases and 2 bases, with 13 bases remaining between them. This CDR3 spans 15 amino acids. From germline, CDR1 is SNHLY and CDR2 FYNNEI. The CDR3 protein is CASSENPQGAYEQYV. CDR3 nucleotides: TGTGCCAGCAGTGAAAATCCGCAGGGCGCCTACGAGCAGTACGTC.

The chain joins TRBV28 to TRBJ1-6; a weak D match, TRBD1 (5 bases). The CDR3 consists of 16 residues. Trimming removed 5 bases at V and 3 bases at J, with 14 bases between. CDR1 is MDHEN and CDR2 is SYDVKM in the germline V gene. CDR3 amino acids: CASSARLQVYNSPLHF. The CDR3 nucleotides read TGTGCCAGCAGTGCCCGATTACAGGTCTATAATTCACCCCTCCACTTT.

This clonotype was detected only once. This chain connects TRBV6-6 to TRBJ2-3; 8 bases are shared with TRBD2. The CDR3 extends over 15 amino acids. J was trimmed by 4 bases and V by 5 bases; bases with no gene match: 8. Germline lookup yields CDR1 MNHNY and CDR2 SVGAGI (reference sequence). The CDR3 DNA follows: TGTGCCAGCAGTCTTCTGAAGCGGGGGTCAGATACGCAGTATTTT. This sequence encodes CASSLLKRGSDTQYF.

The CDR3 nucleotides read TGTGCCAGCAGTTTAAGACAGGGGTGGGCCGGGGAGCTGTTTTTT. It is translated as CASSLRQGWAGELFF. This chain joins TRBV6-5 and TRBJ2-2, with TRBD1 matching 8 bases. The V segment lost 4 bases and the J segment 6 bases; nucleotides outside the gene matches: 7. The CDR3 totals 15 residues. The germline V gene encodes CDR1 MNHEY and CDR2 SVGAGI.

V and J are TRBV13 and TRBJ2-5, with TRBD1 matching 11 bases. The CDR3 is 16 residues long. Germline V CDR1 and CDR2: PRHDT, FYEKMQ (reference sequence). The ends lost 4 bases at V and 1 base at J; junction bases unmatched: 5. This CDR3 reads CASSSGDRGTQETQYF. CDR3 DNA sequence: TGTGCCAGCAGCTCGGGGGACAGGGGGACCCAAGAGACCCAGTACTTC.

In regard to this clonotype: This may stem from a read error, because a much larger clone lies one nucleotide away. The CDR3 spells CASGWGTDVDAYEKLFF. The CDR3 DNA reads TGTGCTAGTGGTTGGGGGACAGACGTGGACGCCTATGAAAAACTGTTTTTT. The chain links TRBV12-5 to TRBJ1-4; the match to TRBD1 covers 7 bases. This CDR3 has 17 amino acids. With V trimmed by 4 bases and J by 6 bases, 14 bases remained unmatched. The V gene's germline CDR1 is LGHNT and CDR2 FRNRAP. The full variable domain, rest sourced from reference TRBV12-5 and TRBJ1-4, is DARVTQTPRHKVTEMGQEVTMRCQPILGHNTVFWYRQTMMQGLELLAYFRNRAPLDDSGMPKDRFSAEMPDATLATLKIQPSEPRDSAVYFCASGWGTDVDAYEKLFFGSGTQLSVL.

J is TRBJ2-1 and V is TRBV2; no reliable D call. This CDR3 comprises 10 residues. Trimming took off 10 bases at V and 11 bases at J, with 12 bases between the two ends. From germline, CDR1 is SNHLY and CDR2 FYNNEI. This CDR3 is CAIQTNKQFF. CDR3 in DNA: TGTGCCATCCAGACGAATAAGCAGTTCTTC.

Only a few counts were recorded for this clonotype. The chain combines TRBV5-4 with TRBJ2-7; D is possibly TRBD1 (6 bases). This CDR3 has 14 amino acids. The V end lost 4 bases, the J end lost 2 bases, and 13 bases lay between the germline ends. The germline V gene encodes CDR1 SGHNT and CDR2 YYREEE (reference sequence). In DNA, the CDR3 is TGTGCCAGCAGCCCCCGGGACAAGACCTACGAGCAGTACTTC. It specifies CASSPRDKTYEQYF.

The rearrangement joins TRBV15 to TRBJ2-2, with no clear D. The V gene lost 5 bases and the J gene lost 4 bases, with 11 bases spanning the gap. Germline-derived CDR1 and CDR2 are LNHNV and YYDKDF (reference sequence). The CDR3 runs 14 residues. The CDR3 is CATSPSRPTGELFF. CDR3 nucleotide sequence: TGTGCCACCAGCCCGTCTCGGCCCACCGGGGAGCTGTTTTTT. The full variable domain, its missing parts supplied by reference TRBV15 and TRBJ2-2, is DAMVIQNPRYQVTQFGKPVTLSCSQTLNHNVMYWYQQKSSQAPKLLFHYYDKDFNNEADTPDNFQSRRPNTSFCFLDIRSPGLGDTAMYLCATSPSRPTGELFFGEGSRLTVL.

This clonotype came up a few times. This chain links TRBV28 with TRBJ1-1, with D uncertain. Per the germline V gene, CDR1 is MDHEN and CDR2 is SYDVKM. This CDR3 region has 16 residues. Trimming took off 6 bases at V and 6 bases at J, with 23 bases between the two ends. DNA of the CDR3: TGTGCCAGCAGCCCCGACGGCCTCGAGGAGCACCCTGAAGCTTTCTTT. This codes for CASSPDGLEEHPEAFF.

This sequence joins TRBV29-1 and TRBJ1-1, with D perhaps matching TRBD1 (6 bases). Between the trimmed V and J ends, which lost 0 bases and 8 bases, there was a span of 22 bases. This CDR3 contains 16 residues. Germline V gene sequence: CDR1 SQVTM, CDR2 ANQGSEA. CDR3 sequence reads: CSVEDWTTGRSYEAFF. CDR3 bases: TGCAGCGTTGAAGATTGGACGACAGGAAGGAGTTACGAAGCTTTCTTT.